Listed below are T cell receptor beta chains from one sample, sequenced in a study of blood T cell repertoires in COVID-19. Profiled with immunoSEQ multiplex PCR; TCRdb holds only in-frame clones, not every one. The table lists roughly 71,000 clones, 80% of them singletons. Sequenced sample: peripheral blood. These receptors originate from a man between 65 and 85 years old who had recovered from COVID-19. CDR3s include the opening cysteine and the closing phenylalanine or tryptophan. The D gene is left open where the match is weak. For some rows the clone size is stated as once, few or many, or as a class when expanded; others skip it.

>.|TRBV6-2/TRBV6-3|.|TRBJ1-2
CASSFEGRYGYTF
TGTGCCAGCAGTTTCGAGGGTCGCTATGGCTACACCTTC
>.|TRBV27|few|TRBJ1-2
CASSTNRDDYGYTF
TGTGCCAGCAGTACTAACAGGGACGACTATGGCTACACCTTC
>.|TRBV11-2|.|TRBJ1-4
CASSPRQGREKLFF
TGTGCCAGCAGCCCCCGCCAGGGCCGGGAAAAACTGTTTTTT
>TRBD2|TRBV24-1|.|TRBJ2-3
CATSDFSRGGTTQYF
TGTGCCACCAGTGATTTTTCGCGGGGGGGCACTACGCAGTATTTT
>.|TRBV5-6|.|TRBJ2-6
CASSLLVLRVAGANVLTF
TGTGCCAGCAGCTTACTTGTACTCAGGGTCGCGGGGGCCAACGTCCTGACTTTC
>.|TRBV14|.|TRBJ1-6
CASSHPRGRGWNSPLHF
TGTGCCAGCAGCCACCCCAGGGGCAGGGGATGGAATTCACCCCTCCACTTT
>TRBD1|TRBV6-1|few|TRBJ1-2
CASSEAGGQGFEGYTF
TGTGCCAGCAGTGAAGCGGGGGGACAGGGGTTCGAGGGCTACACCTTC
>.|TRBV5-4|.|TRBJ2-3
CASSPIDREVTDTQYF
TGTGCCAGCAGCCCTATAGACAGGGAGGTCACAGATACGCAGTATTTT
>.|TRBV4-3|.|TRBJ2-3
CASSQDPQSTDTQYF
TGCGCCAGCAGCCAAGATCCCCAGAGCACAGATACGCAGTATTTT
>TRBD2|TRBV7-8|few|TRBJ2-2
CASSLGTSGSFTGELFF
TGTGCCAGCAGCCTCGGGACTAGCGGAAGTTTTACCGGGGAGCTGTTTTTT
>.|TRBV7-6|few|TRBJ1-6
CASSLATGSPLHF
TGTGCCAGCAGCTTAGCGACGGGATCACCCCTCCACTTT
>.|TRBV9|.|TRBJ1-2
CASSVVDSTYGYTF
TGTGCCAGCAGCGTAGTGGACAGCACCTATGGCTACACCTTC
>.|TRBV30|.|TRBJ1-1
CAWRIPRRPVDTEAFF
TGTGCCTGGAGAATACCCCGTCGTCCCGTAGACACTGAAGCTTTCTTT
>TRBD1|TRBV27|.|TRBJ2-7
CASSLSGTGYYEQYF
TGTGCCAGCAGTTTATCCGGGACAGGGTACTACGAGCAGTACTTC
>TRBD1|TRBV7-8|.|TRBJ2-7
CASSLPGTGNREQYF
TGTGCCAGCAGCCTACCCGGGACAGGGAACCGCGAGCAGTACTTC
>.|TRBV6-2/TRBV6-3|.|TRBJ1-4
CASSSAPGLGEKLFF
TGTGCCAGCAGCTCCGCCCCAGGACTTGGCGAAAAACTGTTTTTT
>TRBD1|TRBV30|few|TRBJ1-6
CAWSAGQHNSPLHF
TGTGCCTGGAGTGCGGGACAGCATAATTCACCCCTCCACTTT
>.|TRBV5-1|once|TRBJ1-1
CASSKTGQGLNTEAFF
TGCGCCAGCAGTAAGACAGGCCAAGGCCTGAACACTGAAGCTTTCTTT
>.|TRBV2|.|TRBJ2-5
CASSAQTELRRAQETQYF
TGTGCCAGCAGTGCCCAGACAGAACTCAGACGGGCCCAAGAGACCCAGTACTTC
>.|TRBV14|.|TRBJ1-4
CASSNIGGPTEKLFF
TGTGCCAGCAGCAACATCGGGGGGCCCACTGAAAAACTGTTTTTT
>TRBD1|TRBV4-2|.|TRBJ1-2
CASSQDLTGVYGYTF
TGTGCCAGCAGCCAAGATCTGACAGGGGTCTATGGCTACACCTTC
>TRBD2|TRBV30|.|TRBJ2-2
CAWSASGGFNTGELFF
TGTGCCTGGAGTGCTAGCGGGGGATTCAACACCGGGGAGCTGTTTTTT
>TRBD1|TRBV30|.|TRBJ1-6
CAWGTGGGSPLHF
TGTGCCTGGGGGACAGGGGGCGGTTCACCCCTCCACTTT
>.|TRBV27|once|TRBJ1-6
CATRRTYNSPLHF
TGTGCCACCCGACGGACATATAATTCACCCCTCCACTTT
>.|TRBV11-3|.|TRBJ1-2
CASSRGGYGYTF
TGTGCCAGCAGCCGCGGAGGCTATGGCTACACCTTC
>TRBD2|TRBV19|.|TRBJ2-7
CASSPPTSGRQEQYF
TGTGCCAGTAGTCCCCCGACTAGCGGGAGACAGGAGCAGTACTTC
>TRBD1|TRBV28|.|TRBJ1-6
CASGRRDSFYSPLHF
TGTGCCAGCGGCCGCCGGGACAGCTTTTATTCACCCCTCCACTTT
>.|TRBV6-5|once|TRBJ2-7
CASTDTSYEQYF
TGTGCCAGCACGGACACGTCCTACGAGCAGTACTTC
>.|TRBV27|.|TRBJ1-5
CASSFRQDSNQPQHF
TGTGCCAGCAGTTTCAGGCAGGATAGCAATCAGCCCCAGCATTTT
>.|TRBV2|.|TRBJ2-7
CASSADLGGDEQYF
TGTGCCAGCAGCGCTGATTTGGGGGGTGACGAGCAGTACTTC
>.|TRBV28|.|TRBJ2-5
CASTPLAFETQYF
TGTGCCAGCACGCCGCTAGCGTTCGAGACCCAGTACTTC
>.|TRBV30|once|TRBJ1-1
CAWSVRGNTEAFF
TGTGCCTGGAGCGTCAGGGGGAACACTGAAGCTTTCTTT
>TRBD1|TRBV7-9|.|TRBJ1-4
CASSQQGSVFEKLFF
TGTGCCAGCAGCCAACAGGGGTCGGTTTTCGAAAAACTGTTTTTT
>TRBD1|TRBV2|.|TRBJ1-1
CAEGQGADTEAFF
TGTGCAGAGGGACAGGGGGCCGACACTGAAGCTTTCTTT
>TRBD2|TRBV3-1/TRBV3-2|.|TRBJ2-1
CASSQERTSGGLYNEQFF
TGTGCCAGCAGCCAAGAGCGGACTAGCGGGGGCCTCTACAATGAGCAGTTCTTC
>.|TRBV7-2|.|TRBJ2-5
CASSKQQETQYF
TGTGCCAGCAGCAAACAGCAAGAGACCCAGTACTTC
>.|TRBV5-1|.|TRBJ2-3
CASSVTGTDTQYF
TGCGCCAGCAGTGTAACAGGCACAGATACGCAGTATTTT
>TRBD1|TRBV6-5|.|TRBJ1-2
CASSSPGQGNYGYTF
TGTGCCAGCAGTTCCCCGGGACAGGGGAACTATGGCTACACCTTC
>TRBD2|TRBV6-5|.|TRBJ2-7
CATRGGTYEQYF
TGTGCCACCCGGGGGGGGACCTACGAGCAGTACTTC
>.|TRBV14|.|TRBJ1-5
CASSNLASNQPQHF
TGTGCCAGCAGTAACCTAGCCAGCAATCAGCCCCAGCATTTT
>.|TRBV27|.|TRBJ1-1
CASSLLPENTEAFF
TGTGCCAGCAGTTTACTCCCAGAAAACACTGAAGCTTTCTTT
>TRBD2|TRBV7-2|.|TRBJ2-7
CASSLARGDPRPYEQYF
TGTGCCAGCAGCTTAGCGCGGGGGGACCCGAGGCCCTACGAGCAGTACTTC
>TRBD1|TRBV27|.|TRBJ1-2
CAVGRQGVYGYTF
TGTGCCGTGGGGAGGCAGGGGGTTTATGGCTACACCTTC
>TRBD1|TRBV6-6|.|TRBJ1-5
CASSQGDLLWGNQPQHF
TGTGCCAGCAGTCAGGGGGACCTCCTGTGGGGCAATCAGCCCCAGCATTTT
>.|TRBV6-2/TRBV6-3|.|TRBJ2-2
CASSYTGWDTGELFF
TGTGCCAGCAGTTACACGGGGTGGGACACCGGGGAGCTGTTTTTT
>.|TRBV9|once|TRBJ2-3
CASSRRPRDPSTDTQYF
TGTGCCAGCAGCAGGAGGCCTCGTGACCCGAGCACAGATACGCAGTATTTT
>TRBD2|TRBV27|.|TRBJ2-3
CASSLRGGGLAGYGTTDTQYF
TGTGCCAGCAGTTTAAGGGGTGGGGGACTAGCGGGATATGGGACCACAGATACGCAGTATTTT
>TRBD2|TRBV4-1|.|TRBJ2-6
CASSHRPAGGRGANVLTF
TGCGCCAGCAGCCATCGGCCAGCGGGAGGGCGTGGGGCCAACGTCCTGACTTTC
>TRBD1|TRBV28|.|TRBJ1-1
CASSSTGTENTEAFF
TGTGCCAGCAGTTCTACCGGGACAGAGAACACTGAAGCTTTCTTT
>.|TRBV6-2/TRBV6-3|.|TRBJ2-3
CASSSGDTDTQYF
TGTGCCAGCAGTTCGGGAGACACAGATACGCAGTATTTT